Each of the 28 T cell receptor beta chains below was sequenced from the same sample in a study of OX40 agonist ivuxolimab in advanced cancers. Produced via immunoSEQ multiplex PCR; TCRdb's table is partial and in-frame only. The sample has more than 35,000 clones, more than 80% seen once. The sequenced sample was CD4+ or CD8+ T cells sorted from blood, obtained in a trial of the OX40 agonist ivuxolimab. All receptors derive from an adult with an advanced solid tumor such as melanoma, head and neck, liver or kidney cancer.

J is TRBJ2-7 and V is TRBV7-2; a weak D match, TRBD1 (7 bases). The CDR3 is 15 amino acids. Deletions cut 0 bases from V and 6 bases from J, with 15 bases between. The germline V gene encodes CDR1 SGHTA and CDR2 FQGNSA. Here the CDR3 reads CASSLALEGAVEQYF. Here the CDR3 DNA reads TGTGCCAGCAGCTTAGCGCTGGAGGGGGCGGTCGAGCAGTACTTC.

The chain links TRBV11-3 to TRBJ2-2, with 9 bases lining up with TRBD2. Germline CDR1 SGHNT, CDR2 YENEEA. The CDR3 covers 16 residues. The V gene end was trimmed by 5 bases and the J gene end by 5 bases; junction bases not matched to a gene: 9. The CDR3 protein is CASSLRRAGGTGELFF. The CDR3 DNA reads as TGTGCCAGCAGCCTCCGTCGGGCGGGAGGGACCGGGGAGCTGTTTTTT. Full variable domain (outside the CDR3, taken from reference TRBV11-3 and TRBJ2-2): EAGVVQSPRYKIIEKKQPVAFWCNPISGHNTLYWYLQNLGQGPELLIRYENEEAVDDSQLPKDRFSAERLKGVDSTLKIQPAELGDSAVYLCASSLRRAGGTGELFFGEGSRLTVL.

The genes are TRBV28 and TRBJ1-5; 9 nucleotides align to TRBD1. The CDR3 has 16 residues. Germline lookup yields CDR1 MDHEN and CDR2 SYDVKM. J was trimmed by 3 bases and V by 3 bases; bases with no gene match: 6. CDR3 DNA: TGTGCCAGCAGTTTTCCCGGACAGGGGCCCAATCAGCCCCAGCATTTT. This gives the protein CASSFPGQGPNQPQHF.

The V and J genes are TRBV7-9 and TRBJ1-2, with a weak D call TRBD1 (6 bases). There are 12 residues in the CDR3. The V and J ends lost 8 bases and 8 bases respectively, with 15 bases between them. Germline V CDR1 and CDR2: SEHNR, FQNEAQ (reference sequence). The CDR3 DNA follows: TGTGCCAGCCTAAGAGGGGGAAACGGCTACACCTTC. It codes for CASLRGGNGYTF. Using reference TRBV7-9 and TRBJ1-2 for the parts outside the CDR3, the full variable domain is DTGVSQNPRHKITKRGQNVTFRCDPISEHNRLYWYRQTLGQGPEFLTYFQNEAQLEKSRLLSDRFSAERPKGSFSTLEIQRTEQGDSAMYLCASLRGGNGYTFGSGTRLTVV.

The J gene is TRBJ2-1, the V gene TRBV5-4, with a weak D call TRBD2 (5 bases). Trimming stripped 2 bases from V and 0 bases from J, with 12 bases between. This CDR3 comprises 16 residues. CDR1 is SGHNT and CDR2 is YYREEE in the germline V gene (reference sequence). CDR3: CASSLVSGGSYNEQFF. DNA for the CDR3: TGTGCCAGCAGCTTAGTGAGCGGAGGCTCCTACAATGAGCAGTTCTTC.

The chain is built from TRBV7-9 and TRBJ2-1; 8 nucleotides align to TRBD2. The CDR3 totals 16 residues. The V gene end was trimmed by 6 bases and the J gene end by 2 bases; junction bases not matched to a gene: 9. Germline CDR1 and CDR2: SEHNR and FQNEAQ (reference sequence). The CDR3 DNA is TGTGCCAGCAGGCCCCTTTCCGGGAGGGCCTACAATGAGCAGTTCTTC. Its translation: CASRPLSGRAYNEQFF.

This clone was seen a few times. The rearrangement joins TRBV28 to TRBJ1-4; D gene unclear. V gave up 5 bases and J gave up 7 bases, with 14 bases separating them. Germline CDR1 is MDHEN and CDR2 is SYDVKM. This CDR3 region has 14 residues. The chain's CDR3 is CASSHTVGGEKLFF. CDR3 coding DNA: TGTGCCAGCAGTCATACGGTGGGAGGTGAAAAACTGTTTTTT.

As DNA, the CDR3 is TGTGCCAGCAGCTTAAGTGCCCCACTAGCGGGAGGGCCAAATGAGCAGTTCTTC. This sequence encodes CASSLSAPLAGGPNEQFF. The chain uses TRBV7-6 and TRBJ2-1, with 13 bases lining up with TRBD2. Germline V lookup: CDR1 SGHVS, CDR2 FNYEAQ. Trimming removed 2 bases from V and 7 bases from J; junction bases left unmatched: 11. CDR3 length: 18 residues.

This clone was recorded only once. The chain is built from TRBV9 and TRBJ1-4; 9 bases fit TRBD1. The trim removed 0 bases at V and 7 bases at J, leaving 13 bases unmatched. Germline V gene data show CDR1 as SGDLS and CDR2 as YYNGEE. The CDR3 is made up of 18 amino acids. The CDR3 sequence is CASSVGPGQGIGSEKLFF. CDR3 nucleotide sequence: TGTGCCAGCAGCGTAGGACCGGGACAGGGCATCGGGAGTGAAAAACTGTTTTTT.

The V call is TRBV5-1, the J call TRBJ1-5, with D possibly being TRBD1 (5 bases). Deletions cut 2 bases from V and 2 bases from J, with 11 bases between. CDR3 length: 15 residues. Germline lookup yields CDR1 SGHRS and CDR2 YFSETQ. CDR3 loop: CASSLLGGGNQPQHF. CDR3 coding DNA: TGCGCCAGCAGCTTATTGGGGGGGGGCAATCAGCCCCAGCATTTT.

V gene TRBV11-2 combines with J gene TRBJ2-6, with unresolved D. The CDR3 length is 14 residues. Germline values: CDR1 SGHAT, CDR2 FQNNGV. V lost 3 bases and J 3 bases, leaving 6 bases between the germline ends. The CDR3 spells CASSLVGGANVLTF. Here the CDR3 DNA reads TGTGCCAGCAGCTTGGTAGGTGGGGCCAACGTCCTGACTTTC.

The J gene is TRBJ2-7, the V gene TRBV5-1; D unclear. The V gene lost 7 bases and the J gene lost 3 bases, with 8 bases spanning the gap. The germline V gene encodes CDR1 SGHRS and CDR2 YFSETQ. This CDR3 has 11 amino acids. CDR3 DNA: TGCGCCAGCGGATGGGGCTACGAGCAGTACTTC. This translates into CASGWGYEQYF.

The chain links TRBV19 to TRBJ2-2, with a weak D call TRBD1 (6 bases). Per germline, CDR1 LNHDA and CDR2 SQIVND (reference sequence). This CDR3 is 15 amino acids long. Trimming removed 4 bases at V and 7 bases at J, with 16 bases between. CDR3 in DNA: TGTGCCAGTAGTAGGGACACCCTAGGGGTCGGGGAGCTGTTTTTT. It is translated as CASSRDTLGVGELFF. Full variable domain (rest looked up from reference TRBV19 and TRBJ2-2): DGGITQSPKYLFRKEGQNVTLSCEQNLNHDAMYWYRQDPGQGLRLIYYSQIVNDFQKGDIAEGYSVSREKKESFPLTVTSAQKNPTAFYLCASSRDTLGVGELFFGEGSRLTVL.

V usage is TRBV4-3 and J usage is TRBJ2-7; D is unclear. This CDR3 has 13 amino acids. The V and J ends lost 4 bases and 0 bases respectively, with 7 bases between them. Germline V gene data show CDR1 as LGHNA and CDR2 as YSLEER. CDR3 loop: CASSPSVSYEQYF. CDR3 DNA sequence: TGCGCCAGCAGCCCCTCGGTCTCCTACGAGCAGTACTTC.

The chain has TRBV6-4 and TRBJ2-7; D ambiguous. Germline loops: CDR1 MRHNA, CDR2 SNTAGT. CDR3 length: 12 residues. The germline V and J ends were trimmed by 4 bases and 4 bases, with 8 bases remaining between them. The chain's CDR3 is CASSGVKYEQYF. DNA for the CDR3: TGTGCCAGCAGTGGCGTGAAGTACGAGCAGTACTTC.

The rearrangement joins TRBV7-8 to TRBJ2-3; 10 bases are a match to TRBD2. This CDR3 is built from 17 residues. The germline CDR1 and CDR2 sequences are SGHVS and FQNEAQ. Unmatched junction bases numbered 10, after V lost 3 bases and J lost 4 bases. The CDR3 coding sequence is TGTGCCAGCAGCTTCCCCCTAGCGGGAGTAGCTGCAGATACGCAGTATTTT. Protein product: CASSFPLAGVAADTQYF.

The rearrangement links TRBV7-9 to TRBJ2-7; the match to TRBD1 covers 7 bases. V dropped 4 bases and J dropped 5; count of bases not matched to a gene: 8. There are 14 residues in the CDR3. From germline, CDR1 is SEHNR and CDR2 FQNEAQ (reference sequence). The CDR3 sequence is CASSSRPQGNEQYF. The CDR3 DNA reads as TGTGCCAGCAGCTCCAGGCCACAGGGGAACGAGCAGTACTTC.

Here the CDR3 reads CASKKQAWQETQYF. The CDR3 DNA is TGTGCCAGCAAGAAACAGGCATGGCAAGAGACCCAGTACTTC. The chain combines TRBV6-1 with TRBJ2-5; tentative D call: TRBD1 (5 bases). Germline V lookup: CDR1 MNHNS, CDR2 SASEGT. The CDR3 is 14 residues long. The germline V and J ends were trimmed by 7 bases and 2 bases, with 14 bases remaining between them.

The chain links TRBV5-6 to TRBJ2-7, with 9 bases matching TRBD1. Germline V gene data show CDR1 as SGHDT and CDR2 as YYEEEE. The CDR3 spans 12 residues. V shed 3 bases and J 7 bases; nucleotides not matched to a gene: 2. The CDR3 region is CASSWTGAEQYF. CDR3 nucleotide sequence: TGTGCCAGCAGCTGGACAGGGGCTGAGCAGTACTTC.

The V gene is TRBV11-3, the J gene TRBJ2-7, with 9 nucleotides matching TRBD1. V trimming: 4 bases; J trimming: 6 bases; junction bases outside the gene matches: 7. CDR1 and CDR2 from the germline V gene are SGHNT and YENEEA. This CDR3 comprises 14 residues. The CDR3 DNA follows: TGTGCCAGCAGCTCCCTCGGGACAGGGTTCGAGCAGTACTTC. Translation: CASSSLGTGFEQYF.

The chain links TRBV5-1 to TRBJ2-1; D is unresolved. The V end was cut by 0 bases, the J end by 10 bases, with 5 bases between. The CDR3 is 11 residues long. Per germline, CDR1 SGHRS and CDR2 YFSETQ. CDR3 sequence (DNA): TGCGCCAGCAGCTTGGGGGCCGAGCAGTTCTTC. Translating gives CASSLGAEQFF.

This chain connects TRBV4-1 to TRBJ2-1, with TRBD2 identical over 7 bases. Germline loops: CDR1 MGHRA, CDR2 YSYEKL. Trimming removed 3 bases from V and 8 bases from J; junction bases left unmatched: 7. The CDR3 extends over 14 amino acids. The CDR3 is CASSHTPGGDEQFF. The CDR3 region has the DNA TGCGCCAGCAGCCACACCCCGGGAGGCGATGAGCAGTTCTTC.

This sequence joins TRBV5-6 and TRBJ2-7, with 10 bases aligning to TRBD2. The CDR3 loop spans 13 amino acids. Per germline, CDR1 SGHDT and CDR2 YYEEEE. The V segment lost 4 bases and the J segment 6 bases; nucleotides outside the gene matches: 4. The CDR3 here is CASSKLAGGEQYF. The CDR3 DNA reads TGTGCCAGCAGCAAATTAGCGGGAGGCGAGCAGTACTTC.

This clone was seen more than once but under ten times. V usage is TRBV10-1 and J usage is TRBJ2-7; D not certain. Trimming shortened V by 0 bases and J by 4 bases, and 7 bases separated the two germline ends. Germline-derived CDR1 and CDR2 are WNHNN and SYGVQD (reference sequence). The length of the CDR3 is 13 residues. The CDR3, as DNA: TGCGCCAGCAGTGAGTCGGAAGGTTACGAGCAGTACTTC. Amino acid sequence: CASSESEGYEQYF.

The chain is built from TRBV28 and TRBJ2-1; D not certain. The V end was cut by 4 bases, the J end by 8 bases, with 9 bases between. The CDR3 has 12 residues. CDR1 and CDR2 (germline): MDHEN, SYDVKM. The CDR3, as DNA: TGTGCCAGCAGTTGGACCCCCCATGAGCAGTTCTTC. It specifies CASSWTPHEQFF. The full variable domain, in which reference TRBV28 and TRBJ2-1 provide the parts outside the CDR3, is DVKVTQSSRYLVKRTGEKVFLECVQDMDHENMFWYRQDPGLGLRLIYFSYDVKMKEKGDIPEGYSVSREKKERFSLILESASTNQTSMYLCASSWTPHEQFFGPGTRLTVL.

This chain uses TRBV6-6 with TRBJ1-6; D is possibly TRBD1 (6 bases). V was pared by 6 bases and J by 13 bases, with 10 bases between. CDR3 length: 11 amino acids. The V gene's germline CDR1 is MNHNY and CDR2 SVGAGI (reference sequence). For the CDR3, the DNA is TGTGCCAGCAGGGGGGGCCCGCCCCTCCACTTT. Translating it yields CASRGGPPLHF.

This clone came up once. The chain joins TRBV11-1 to TRBJ1-5; the D is unclear. Trimming shortened V by 4 bases and J by 0 bases, and 16 bases separated the two germline ends. The CDR3 loop spans 17 amino acids. CDR1 and CDR2 (germline): SGHAT, FQDESV (reference sequence). CDR3 coding DNA: TGTGCCAGCAGCTCCCCCCGGTCCCGGGATAGCAATCAGCCCCAGCATTTT. It encodes CASSSPRSRDSNQPQHF.

This chain joins TRBV6-1 and TRBJ2-7; D is perhaps TRBD1 or TRBD2 (6 bases each). Trimming stripped 6 bases from V and 0 bases from J, with 15 bases between. Germline-derived CDR1 and CDR2 are MNHNS and SASEGT. The CDR3 loop spans 15 amino acids. This CDR3 reads CASRRGDQSSYEQYF. The CDR3 DNA sequence: TGTGCCAGCAGGAGGGGGGACCAGTCCTCCTACGAGCAGTACTTC.